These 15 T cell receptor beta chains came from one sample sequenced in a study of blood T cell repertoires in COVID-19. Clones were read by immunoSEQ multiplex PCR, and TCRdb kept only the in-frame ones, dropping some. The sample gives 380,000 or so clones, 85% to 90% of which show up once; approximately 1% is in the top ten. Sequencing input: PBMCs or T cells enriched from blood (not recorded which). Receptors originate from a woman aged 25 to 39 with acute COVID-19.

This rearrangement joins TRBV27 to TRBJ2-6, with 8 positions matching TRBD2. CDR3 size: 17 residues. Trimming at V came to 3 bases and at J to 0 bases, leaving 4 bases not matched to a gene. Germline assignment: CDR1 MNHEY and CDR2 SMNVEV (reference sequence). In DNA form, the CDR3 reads TGTGCCAGCAGTTTGCGGGGGGCACTCTCTGGGGCCAACGTCCTGACTTTC. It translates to CASSLRGALSGANVLTF.

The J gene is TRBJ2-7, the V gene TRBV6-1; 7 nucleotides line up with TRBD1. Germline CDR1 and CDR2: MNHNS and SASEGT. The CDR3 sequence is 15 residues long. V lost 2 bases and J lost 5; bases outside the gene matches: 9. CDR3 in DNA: TGTGCCAGCAGTGAACGGAACAGGGGTCCGGACGAGCAGTACTTC. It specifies CASSERNRGPDEQYF.

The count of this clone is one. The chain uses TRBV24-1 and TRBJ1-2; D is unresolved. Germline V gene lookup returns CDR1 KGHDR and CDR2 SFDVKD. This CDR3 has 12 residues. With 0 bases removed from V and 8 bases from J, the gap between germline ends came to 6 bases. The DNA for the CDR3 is TGTGCCACCAGTGATTTGCGTGAGGGCTACACCTTC. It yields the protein CATSDLREGYTF.

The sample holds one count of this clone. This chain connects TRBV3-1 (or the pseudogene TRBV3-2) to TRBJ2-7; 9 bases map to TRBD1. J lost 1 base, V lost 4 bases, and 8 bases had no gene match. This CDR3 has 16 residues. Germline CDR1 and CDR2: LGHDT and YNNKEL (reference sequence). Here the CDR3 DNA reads TGTGCCAGCAGCCTTACCCCGGGACAGGGTTCCTACGAGCAGTACTTC. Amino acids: CASSLTPGQGSYEQYF.

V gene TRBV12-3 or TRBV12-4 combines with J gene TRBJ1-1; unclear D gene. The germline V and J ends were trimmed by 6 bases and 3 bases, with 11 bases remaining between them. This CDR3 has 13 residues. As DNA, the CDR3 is TGTGCCAGCAGCCACCAAGGAGACACTGAAGCTTTCTTT. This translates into CASSHQGDTEAFF.

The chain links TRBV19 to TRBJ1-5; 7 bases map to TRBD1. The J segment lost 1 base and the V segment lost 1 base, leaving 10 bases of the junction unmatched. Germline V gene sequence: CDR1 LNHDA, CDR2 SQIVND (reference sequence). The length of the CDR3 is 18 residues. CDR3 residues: CASSIVTGNARSNQPQHF. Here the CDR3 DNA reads TGTGCCAGTAGTATAGTGACAGGGAACGCCCGAAGCAATCAGCCCCAGCATTTT.

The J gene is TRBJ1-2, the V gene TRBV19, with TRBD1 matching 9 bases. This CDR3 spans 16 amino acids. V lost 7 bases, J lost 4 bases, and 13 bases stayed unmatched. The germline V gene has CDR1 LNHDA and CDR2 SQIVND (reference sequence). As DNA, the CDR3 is TGTGCCAGTACTACAGCCAGGGACAGGGCCTTCTATGGCTACACCTTC. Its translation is CASTTARDRAFYGYTF.

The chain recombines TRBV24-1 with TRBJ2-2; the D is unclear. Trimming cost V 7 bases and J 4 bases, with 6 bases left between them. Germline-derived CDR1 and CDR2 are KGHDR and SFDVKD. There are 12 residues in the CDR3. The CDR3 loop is CATSGVTGELFF. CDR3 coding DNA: TGTGCCACCAGCGGAGTCACCGGGGAGCTGTTTTTT.

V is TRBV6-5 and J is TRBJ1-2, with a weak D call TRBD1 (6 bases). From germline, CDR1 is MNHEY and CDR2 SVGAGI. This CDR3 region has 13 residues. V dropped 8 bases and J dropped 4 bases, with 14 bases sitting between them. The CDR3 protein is CASCRGASYGYTF. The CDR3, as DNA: TGTGCCAGCTGCAGGGGAGCGAGCTATGGCTACACCTTC.

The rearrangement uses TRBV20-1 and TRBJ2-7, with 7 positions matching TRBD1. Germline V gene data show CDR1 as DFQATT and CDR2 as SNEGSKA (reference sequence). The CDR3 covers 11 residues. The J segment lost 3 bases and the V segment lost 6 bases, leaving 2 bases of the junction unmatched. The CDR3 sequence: CSAYRGYEQYF. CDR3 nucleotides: TGCAGTGCCTACAGGGGCTACGAGCAGTACTTC.

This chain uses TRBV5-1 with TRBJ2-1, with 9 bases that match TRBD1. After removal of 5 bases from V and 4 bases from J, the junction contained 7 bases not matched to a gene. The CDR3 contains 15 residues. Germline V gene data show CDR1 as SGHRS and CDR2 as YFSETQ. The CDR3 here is CASRKQGAGYNEQFF. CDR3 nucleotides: TGCGCCAGCAGAAAACAGGGGGCGGGATACAATGAGCAGTTCTTC.

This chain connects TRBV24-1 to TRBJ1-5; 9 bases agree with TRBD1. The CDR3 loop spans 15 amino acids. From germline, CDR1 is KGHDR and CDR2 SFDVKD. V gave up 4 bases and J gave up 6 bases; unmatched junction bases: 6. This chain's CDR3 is CATSENRGLSQPQHF. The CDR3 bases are TGTGCCACCAGTGAAAACAGGGGGCTAAGTCAGCCCCAGCATTTT.

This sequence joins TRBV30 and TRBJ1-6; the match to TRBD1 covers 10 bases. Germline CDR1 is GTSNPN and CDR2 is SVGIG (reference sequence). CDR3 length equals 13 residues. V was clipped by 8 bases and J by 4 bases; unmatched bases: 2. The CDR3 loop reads CAGQGEYNSPLHF. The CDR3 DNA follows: TGTGCCGGACAGGGGGAGTATAATTCACCCCTCCACTTT. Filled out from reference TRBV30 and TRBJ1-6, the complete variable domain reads SQTIHQWPATLVQPVGSPLSLECTVEGTSNPNLYWYRQAAGRGLQLLFYSVGIGQISSEVPQNLSASRPQDRQFILSSKKLLLSDSGFYLCAGQGEYNSPLHFGNGTRLTVT.

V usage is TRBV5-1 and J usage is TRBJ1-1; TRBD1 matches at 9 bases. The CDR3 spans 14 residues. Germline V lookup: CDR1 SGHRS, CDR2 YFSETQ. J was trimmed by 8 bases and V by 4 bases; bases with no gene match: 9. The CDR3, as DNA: TGCGCCAGCAGCCCCGGGACAGGGCAGAGAGAAGCTTTCTTT. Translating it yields CASSPGTGQREAFF.

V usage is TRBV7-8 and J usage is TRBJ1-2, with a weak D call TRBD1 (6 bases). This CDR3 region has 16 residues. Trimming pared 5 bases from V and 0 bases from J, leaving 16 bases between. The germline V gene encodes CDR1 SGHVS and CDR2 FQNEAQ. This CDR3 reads CASSTLRQASNYGYTF. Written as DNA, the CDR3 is TGTGCCAGCAGCACCTTAAGACAGGCCTCTAACTATGGCTACACCTTC.